This TCR beta chain originates from a study of T cells after yellow fever vaccination. TCRdb reprocessed the 5' RACE reads via MiXCR and lists one record per CDR3 protein. The sample contains about 75,000 distinct CDR3 sequences, around 7.1% of which appear only once. Germline CDR1 and CDR2: MNHEY and SMNVEV (reference sequence). The CDR3 runs 13 residues. Trimming removed 8 bases from V and 7 bases from J, with 16 bases in between. The TCR was taken from a man aged 18-30 years who received the YFV17D yellow fever vaccine. Sequenced material: CD8+ T cells sorted from PBMCs, taken 10 days after the first yellow fever vaccination. The V gene is TRBV27, the J gene TRBJ2-3, with D perhaps matching TRBD1 (6 bases). The CDR3 nucleotides read TGTGCCAGCTCCCTCCCGGGGACAAATACGCAGTATTTT. Amino acid sequence: CASSLPGTNTQYF.